The next 20 T cell receptor beta chains were all read from a single sample in a study of regulatory T cells in long-lasting Graves disease. Time point in this sample: newly diagnosed GD, antithyroid drugs for less than 3 months. After RNA was extracted from PBMCs, the TCR library was made from it. For TCR beta, libraries came from iRepertoire HTBI primers and Arm-PCR of CDR3 regions. TCRdb re-derived calls from the multiplex PCR reads in MiXCR, one entry per CDR3 protein. The table shows about 240,000 distinct CDR3 sequences, with roughly 21% occurring only once. The material sequenced was peripheral blood mononuclear cells (PBMCs), taken at new diagnosis, from a patient treated with antithyroid drugs. These receptors originate from a female donor with Graves disease.

This chain uses TRBV4-2 with TRBJ2-1; TRBD2 matches at 9 bases. This CDR3 region has 18 residues. V was pared by 0 bases and J by 4 bases, with 10 bases of the junction left unmatched. CDR1 and CDR2 from the germline V gene are LGHNA and YNFKEQ. Here the CDR3 DNA reads TGTGCCAGCAGCCAAGATCGAGCTAGCGGGGTAAAGTACAATGAGCAGTTCTTC. Translated, it gives CASSQDRASGVKYNEQFF.

The rearrangement uses TRBV3-1 and TRBJ1-5; D not certain. The germline CDR1 and CDR2 sequences are LGHDT and YNNKEL (reference sequence). The CDR3 runs to 13 residues. V was pared by 0 bases and J by 3 bases, with 3 bases between. CDR3: CASSQDLNQPQHF. The CDR3 coding sequence is TGTGCCAGCAGCCAAGATCTCAATCAGCCCCAGCATTTT.

This clonotype was seen ten or more times. V is TRBV28 and J is TRBJ2-3; D gene unclear. Trimming pared 0 bases from V and 2 bases from J, leaving 6 bases between. The CDR3 is 14 amino acids. CDR1 MDHEN and CDR2 SYDVKM come from the germline V gene. Here the CDR3 reads CASSLWRNTDTQYF. The CDR3, as DNA: TGTGCCAGCAGTTTATGGCGCAACACAGATACGCAGTATTTT. The entire variable domain, with the rest obtained from reference TRBV28 and TRBJ2-3, is as follows: DVKVTQSSRYLVKRTGEKVFLECVQDMDHENMFWYRQDPGLGLRLIYFSYDVKMKEKGDIPEGYSVSREKKERFSLILESASTNQTSMYLCASSLWRNTDTQYFGPGTRLTVL.

The genes are TRBV18 and TRBJ2-1; D is possibly TRBD2 (6 bases). The ends were cut back, 3 bases at V and 10 bases at J, with 16 bases in the middle. The CDR3 is 14 residues long. Germline CDR1 and CDR2: KGHSH and LQKENI. CDR3 bases: TGTGCCAGCTCACCGGAGGGCCTTGCGGGAGAGCAGTTCTTC. Its translation: CASSPEGLAGEQFF.

At least ten counts were recorded for this clonotype. The chain employs TRBV7-9 and TRBJ2-7; TRBD1 might be the D (5 bases). Trimming stripped 7 bases from V and 3 bases from J, with 10 bases between. Per germline, CDR1 SEHNR and CDR2 FQNEAQ (reference sequence). This CDR3 region has 12 residues. In DNA, the CDR3 is TGTGCCAGCATCATCGACAGCTACGAGCAGTACTTC. Protein: CASIIDSYEQYF.

This clonotype occurred many times. The genes are TRBV20-1 and TRBJ2-1; D perhaps matches TRBD2 (6 bases). CDR3 length equals 15 residues. Germline lookup yields CDR1 DFQATT and CDR2 SNEGSKA (reference sequence). V dropped 6 bases and J dropped 7 bases, with 22 bases sitting between them. The CDR3 DNA reads TGCAGTGCGGGCGACGGGACTGCCCGGGCAAATGAGCAGTTCTTC. Its protein product is CSAGDGTARANEQFF.

At least ten counts were recorded for this clonotype. The V gene is TRBV29-1, the J gene TRBJ2-2; tentatively, D is TRBD1 (5 bases). There are 14 residues in the CDR3. The V end lost 3 bases, the J end lost 1 base, and 9 bases lay between the germline ends. CDR1 is SQVTM, CDR2 ANQGSEA, per germline. CDR3 loop: CSVDAGQNTGELFF. The CDR3 region has the DNA TGCAGCGTTGACGCCGGACAGAACACCGGGGAGCTGTTTTTT.

To note about this clonotype: Since a far larger clone is one base different, this is likely a read error. This CDR3 fails to terminate in the conserved phenylalanine or tryptophan, so it likely reflects a read error. V usage is TRBV11-3 and J usage is TRBJ2-5; a possible D gene is TRBD1 (7 bases). Trimming shortened V by 6 bases and J by 4 bases, and 18 bases separated the two germline ends. Germline V gene lookup returns CDR1 SGHNT and CDR2 YENEEA. The CDR3 runs 15 residues. The CDR3 region is CASSHDGGGAETQYL. CDR3 DNA: TGTGCCAGCAGTCACGATGGAGGGGGCGCAGAGACCCAGTACTTA.

This clonotype was seen many times. The rearrangement uses TRBV27 and TRBJ2-7, with no clear D. Germline loops: CDR1 MNHEY, CDR2 SMNVEV (reference sequence). V gave up 4 bases and J gave up 6 bases, with 10 bases separating them. The CDR3 length is 12 residues. CDR3 sequence (DNA): TGTGCCAGCAGTTCTATTCCTTCCGAGCAGTACTTC. It specifies CASSSIPSEQYF.

As DNA, the CDR3 is TGTGCCATCAGTGAGTACGCCGGACAGCAAAACATTCAGTACTTC. Amino acid sequence: CAISEYAGQQNIQYF. V gene TRBV10-3 combines with J gene TRBJ2-4; a possible D gene is TRBD1 (6 bases). V lost 1 base and J lost 5, with 12 bases in between. Per the germline V gene, CDR1 is ENHRY and CDR2 is SYGVKD. The CDR3 has 15 amino acids.

The rearrangement joins TRBV29-1 to TRBJ1-2, with D perhaps TRBD1 (5 bases). The V gene lost 3 bases and the J gene lost 8 bases, with 7 bases spanning the gap. This CDR3 has 10 amino acids. Per the germline V gene, CDR1 is SQVTM and CDR2 is ANQGSEA. CDR3 coding DNA: TGCAGCGTTGATGGGGGGGGCTACACCTTC. Translation: CSVDGGGYTF.

As regards this clonotype: A far larger clone lies a single base away; this is likely a read error. This chain links TRBV7-2 with TRBJ1-1; no reliable D call. The CDR3 sequence is 13 residues long. Germline V gene sequence: CDR1 SGHTA, CDR2 FQGNSA. Deletions cut 2 bases from V and 3 bases from J, with 7 bases between. In DNA, the CDR3 is TGTGCCAGCAGCTTAACGCAGTACACTGAAGCTTTCTTT. It yields the protein CASSLTQYTEAFF.

A remark on this clonotype: This likely reflects a read error, since a far larger clone is one base away. The chain couples TRBV7-2 to TRBJ2-1; TRBD2 aligns across 8 bases. Per the germline V gene, CDR1 is SGHTA and CDR2 is FQGNSA. With 4 bases clipped from V and 10 bases from J, the junction kept 15 bases outside the gene matches. This CDR3 contains 16 residues. CDR3 loop: CASSSTGAGVPYEQFF. The CDR3 DNA reads as TGTGCCAGCAGCTCCACAGGAGCGGGAGTTCCCTACGAGCAGTTCTTC.

This clonotype was counted many times. The chain uses TRBV3-1 and TRBJ1-1; D perhaps matches TRBD1 (5 bases). The CDR3 covers 13 residues. The germline gives CDR1 LGHDT, CDR2 YNNKEL (reference sequence). Trimming left V 8 bases short and J 1 base short, with 11 bases between. CDR3 nucleotides: TGTGCCAGCCAGGGTGGACAGAACACTGAAGCTTTCTTT. Translating it yields CASQGGQNTEAFF.

This clonotype was seen ten or more times. The rearrangement joins TRBV2 to TRBJ1-5; unclear D gene. The CDR3 has 13 residues. CDR1 is SNHLY and CDR2 is FYNNEI in the germline V gene. The V gene lost 1 base and the J gene lost 10 bases, with 11 bases spanning the gap. This CDR3 is CASSEGSGTPQHF. The CDR3 nucleotides read TGTGCCAGCAGTGAAGGAAGTGGTACCCCCCAGCATTTT. Full variable domain (outside the CDR3, taken from reference TRBV2 and TRBJ1-5): EPEVTQTPSHQVTQMGQEVILRCVPISNHLYFYWYRQILGQKVEFLVSFYNNEISEKSEIFDDQFSVERPDGSNFTLKIRSTKLEDSAMYFCASSEGSGTPQHFGDGTRLSIL.

At least ten counts were recorded for this clonotype. The rearrangement joins TRBV15 to TRBJ1-2; no clear D. The CDR3 runs 13 residues. Per the germline V gene, CDR1 is LNHNV and CDR2 is YYDKDF (reference sequence). The V and J ends lost 5 bases and 3 bases respectively, with 10 bases between them. DNA of the CDR3: TGTGCCACCAGCGGCAGCCGGGACTATGGCTACACCTTC. Its protein product is CATSGSRDYGYTF.

Ten or more counts support this clonotype. The J gene is TRBJ2-5, the V gene TRBV9, with D perhaps matching TRBD2 (6 bases). Germline loops: CDR1 SGDLS, CDR2 YYNGEE. Trimming pared 1 base from V and 5 bases from J, leaving 9 bases between. The CDR3 totals 13 residues. The DNA for the CDR3 is TGTGCCAGCAGCGTAACGGGGAGGGAGACCCAGTACTTC. Translating gives CASSVTGRETQYF.

The V and J genes are TRBV27 and TRBJ2-5, with a tentative D call TRBD1 (6 bases). Trimming took 1 base from V and 1 from J, leaving 13 bases between them. The CDR3 consists of 16 residues. Germline loops: CDR1 MNHEY, CDR2 SMNVEV (reference sequence). The CDR3 region is CASSLYVRTAQETQYF. The CDR3 nucleotides are TGTGCCAGCAGTTTATATGTTCGGACAGCCCAAGAGACCCAGTACTTC.

This clonotype showed up many times. The genes are TRBV7-9 and TRBJ2-1, with D uncertain. The CDR3 covers 15 residues. Germline loops: CDR1 SEHNR, CDR2 FQNEAQ (reference sequence). The ends were cut back, 1 base at V and 8 bases at J, with 15 bases in the middle. The CDR3 spells CASSLEGPVGDEQFF. The CDR3 coding sequence is TGTGCCAGCAGCTTAGAAGGTCCGGTAGGCGATGAGCAGTTCTTC.

This clonotype was picked up many times. The chain uses TRBV6-1 and TRBJ2-7, with D possibly being TRBD2 (6 bases). This CDR3 comprises 14 residues. Germline V CDR1 and CDR2: MNHNS, SASEGT. Deletions cut 4 bases from V and 0 bases from J, with 10 bases between. The CDR3: CASSGRRGSYEQYF. The CDR3 bases are TGTGCCAGCAGTGGTAGGCGGGGCTCCTACGAGCAGTACTTC.